This TCR beta chain was observed in a study of shared clonotypes between healthy human individuals. Deep-level running was used for the assay. Per the original methods: With immunoSEQ giving junction-only sequences and no quality scores, filtering differed. Only in-frame clones appear in the TCRdb table, and some are missing; sequencing was by immunoSEQ multiplex PCR. D and trimming were read from the DNA, whereas the V and J calls and clone size are those reported in that table. The sample gives under 200,000 clones, 90% to 95% of which show up once; around 0.067% is in the top ten. V dropped 3 bases and J dropped 0 bases, with 8 bases sitting between them. CDR1 KGHSH and CDR2 LQKENI come from the germline V gene. The CDR3 extends over 15 amino acids.

Sequenced material: naive CD4+ T cells sorted from blood. Subset reported: CD45RA+ positively selected. This TCR came from a woman aged 25 to 39 in good health. The chain combines TRBV18 with TRBJ1-4; D is perhaps TRBD1 (5 bases). The CDR3, as DNA: TGTGCCAGCTCACCCTCGACAGCAACTAATGAAAAACTGTTTTTT. This gives the protein CASSPSTATNEKLFF.